The TCR beta chain described here comes from a study of beta chain features in type 1 diabetes (dated by TCRdb to the late 2010s). With respect to the entire study: Patients and healthy donors did not differ in mean age, gender distribution, total cell number or subset yield. Regulatory and stem cell-like memory subsets were obtained from only 8 patients and about eight healthy donors, while naive and central memory subsets were obtained from all 30 or so donors. In the study, recently diagnosed type 1 diabetes patients and matched healthy donors were compared on the TCRB repertoires of their sorted circulating CD4+ T cell subsets. A total of roughly 99 million sorted cells were examined across all samples, and the number of cells per subset was strongly correlated with RNA yield.

Each donor gave one peripheral blood draw, roughly 120 mL on average, collected into heparinised tubes. Using a panel that included CD45RO, CCR7, CD25, CD127, CD95 and CD27, naive, central memory, regulatory and stem cell-like memory CD4+ T cells were sorted on a BD FACSAria II. All sorted populations exceeded 95% purity. PBMCs were isolated right away by Lymphoprep density gradient centrifugation and were stained directly, without culture. Samples were stained and sorted in pairs, with one healthy donor and one patient per experiment, so that batch effects were minimized. CDR1 and CDR2 are read off the germline V gene (reference sequence) as PRHDT and FYEKMQ. Trimming at the junction amounts to 1 base on V and 2 bases on J, and the germline ends lie 11 bases apart. The CDR3 measures 15 amino acids from cysteine to phenylalanine. Just the 45-base CDR3 DNA is kept, in frame starting at base 1. As concerns this clone: It lacks a known antigen. Nothing much larger sits one base from this clone, and base qualities are not available.

The entire amount of isolated RNA was reverse transcribed using the High Capacity cDNA Reverse Transcription Kit, so the sequenced TCRB transcripts were expressed ones. Naive, central memory and regulatory T cell samples underwent deep immunoSEQ sequencing, averaging about 3.5 million total reads per sample. Sorted cells were lysed in RLT buffer, and RNA was extracted using DNase-treated RNeasy Micro or Mini kits according to cell number. Each cell subset was processed on its own to prevent cross-contamination, while patient and healthy donor samples were processed together. The immunoSEQ multiplex PCR was used to amplify TCRB sequences from cDNA, generating 87-bp fragments that spanned the CDR3 region. The amplicons were sequenced using the Illumina HiSeq platform. The study's processing was this. Synthetic template baselines were used to correct PCR bias computationally, reads within Hamming distance 2 were collapsed together, and singletons that could not be merged were discarded. Reads were aligned against IMGT to assign V, D and J genes, CDR3 length and insertions or deletions at six rearrangement sites. Within each subset, clonotype counts were normalized to sorted cell number, and only after that were true diversity and Gini coefficients computed with the tcR R package. Repertoire sharing was quantified using the overlap coefficient calculated on TCRB nucleotide sequences. The table comes from immuneACCESS by way of TCRdb, which keeps in-frame sequences with V and J called. Part of the clones is missing from these tables; in studies checked, under half for an unresolved V gene and the rest for unknown reasons. V, J and clone size reflect that table, while D and trimming were determined from the DNA. The sample table shows about 290,000 clones, and 7% to 9% are seen once. The ten biggest clones cover more than 0.9% of the sample.

Findings and caveats that apply to the study as a whole: At VDJ recombination sites, patients with type 1 diabetes made fewer insertions and deleted more nucleotides, a pattern implying thymic rearrangement abnormalities. HLA sub-analyses involved small numbers of individuals, so any influence of HLA type on TCRB rearrangement remained unresolved. Naive, central memory and regulatory TCRB repertoires appeared to be more alike among patients than among healthy donors. Shorter templates might have been favored by PCR, but patient and control samples were amplified and corrected together, so both groups would have been affected equally by any skew. Type 1 diabetes patients showed a moderate but significant shortening of TCRB CDR3 length in all four CD4+ subsets. Because cDNA rather than genomic DNA was sequenced, highly expressing activated cells could have been over-represented, although no difference in activation and CD3 levels was found between groups.

The chain couples TRBV13 to TRBJ2-5; no D gene call is confident. The sequencing input was central memory CD4+ T cells from blood. The TCR sequence derives from a young woman in good health. The DNA is TGTGCCAGCAGCTTAGTGATATCCACACAAGAGACCCAGTACTTC. This encodes CASSLVISTQETQYF.